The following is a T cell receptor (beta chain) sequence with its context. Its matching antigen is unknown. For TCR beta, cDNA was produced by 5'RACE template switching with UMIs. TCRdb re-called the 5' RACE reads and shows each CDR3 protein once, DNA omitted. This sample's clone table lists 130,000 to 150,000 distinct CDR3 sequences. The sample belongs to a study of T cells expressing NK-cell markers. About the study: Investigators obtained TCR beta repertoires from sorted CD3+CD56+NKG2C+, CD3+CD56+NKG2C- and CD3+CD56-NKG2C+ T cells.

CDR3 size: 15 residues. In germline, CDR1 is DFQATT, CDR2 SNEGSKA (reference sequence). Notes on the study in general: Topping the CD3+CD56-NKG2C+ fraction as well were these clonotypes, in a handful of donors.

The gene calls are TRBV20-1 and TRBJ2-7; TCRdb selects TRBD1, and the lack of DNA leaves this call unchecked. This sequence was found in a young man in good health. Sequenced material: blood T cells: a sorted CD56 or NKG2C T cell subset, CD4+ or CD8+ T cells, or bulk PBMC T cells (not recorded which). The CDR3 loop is CSASSSQGKGGEQYF.